This T cell receptor beta chain comes out of a study of monozygotic twins with inflammatory bowel disease. Points on this clonotype: Its target is unknown.

Study-wide findings and caveats: IBD patients shared fewer clonotypes with other individuals than healthy twins, especially patients with disease activity signs.

Each UMI harboured a 6-nucleotide sample barcode and was appended via template switching. Two nested PCRs, roughly 16 and 10 cycles, amplified TCRalpha and TCRbeta cDNA. TCRdb reworked the 5' RACE reads into one entry per CDR3 protein, no DNA. The sample table sets out approximately 300,000 distinct CDR3 sequences. This sequence was found in a human donor with ulcerative colitis or Crohn's disease, or a healthy co-twin of an affected twin (not recorded which). Material for sequencing was blood.

CDR3 loop: CASIPSAPEVADTQYF. The chain employs TRBV2 and TRBJ2-3; TCRdb gives TRBD1 as the D gene, but with no DNA this cannot be confirmed. The CDR3 covers 16 residues. The V gene's germline CDR1 is SNHLY and CDR2 FYNNEI.